This TCR beta chain derives from a study of regulatory T cells in long-lasting Graves disease. Study-level points and caveats: Among persistent patients, a larger number of public clonotypes were shared (around 3,000) than among newly diagnosed patients (about 950).

Germline V gene data show CDR1 as MGHDK and CDR2 as SYGVNS. The CDR3 is made up of 14 amino acids. V trimming: 3 bases; J trimming: 4 bases; junction bases outside the gene matches: 4. For TCR beta, libraries came from iRepertoire HTBI primers and Arm-PCR of CDR3 regions. TCRdb used MiXCR to reprocess the multiplex PCR reads, holding one entry per CDR3 protein. The repertoire includes 200,000 to 250,000 distinct CDR3 sequences, roughly 21% of them detected once, and around 13% sits in the top ten. Stated time point: newly diagnosed GD, antithyroid drugs for less than 3 months. After RNA was extracted from PBMCs, the TCR library was made from it. Around 9 milliliters of peripheral blood were drawn into EDTA tubes. Points on this clonotype: Its antigen is not identified.

Sequencing was performed on peripheral blood mononuclear cells (PBMCs), taken at new diagnosis, from a patient treated with antithyroid drugs. The sequence was obtained from a female donor with Graves disease. The chain carries TRBV25-1 and TRBJ2-3; TRBD2 matches 7 bases. CDR3 sequence: CASSDGGGADTQYF. The DNA of the CDR3 is TGTGCCAGCAGTGATGGGGGGGGGGCAGATACGCAGTATTTT.